These T cell receptor beta chains were read from a single sample in a study of CD8+CD57+ T cells in acquired aplastic anemia. TCRdb fed the reads into MiXCR, producing one record per CDR3 protein. The table records approximately 180,000 distinct CDR3 sequences, around 48% of them present only once. Material: sorted CD4+, CD8+, or CD8+CD57+ T cells (not recorded which) from PBMCs. These receptors came from a human donor with aplastic anemia. The CDR3 runs from the conserved cysteine through the conserved F or W. Each record gives: clone size, V gene, D gene, J gene, CDR3 protein, CDR3 DNA. The D gene is left open where the match is weak. Only some rows state a clone size, as once, few, many or a class for expanded clones.

many	TRBV7-2	.	TRBJ1-2	CASSLDGQRNYGYTF	TGTGCCAGCAGCTTAGACGGACAACGGAACTATGGCTACACCTTC
many	TRBV9	.	TRBJ1-1	CASSARVVSSEAFF	TGTGCCAGCAGCGCGAGGGTTGTGTCTTCTGAAGCTTTCTTT
.	TRBV19	.	TRBJ2-7	CASSFAGAAYEQYF	TGTGCCAGTAGCTTCGCGGGCGCAGCCTACGAGCAGTACTTC
.	TRBV2	.	TRBJ2-2	CASRGTLLGRDAGELFF	TGTGCCAGCAGGGGAACCCTATTAGGCAGGGACGCCGGGGAGCTGTTTTTT
once	TRBV19	TRBD1	TRBJ2-7	CASNRGRLDEQYF	TGTGCCAGTAACAGGGGGCGCCTCGACGAGCAGTACTTC
few	TRBV4-2	.	TRBJ2-5	CASSQLGGRETQYF	TGTGCCAGCAGCCAACTGGGGGGCCGGGAGACCCAGTACTTC
many	TRBV20-1	.	TRBJ2-3	CSAGRGASTDTQYF	TGCAGTGCGGGGCGCGGTGCTAGCACAGATACGCAGTATTTT
.	TRBV2	TRBD1	TRBJ1-4	CASSEGRGGPEKLFF	TGTGCCAGCAGTGAGGGCAGGGGGGGCCCTGAAAAACTGTTTTTT
.	TRBV7-2	.	TRBJ2-5	CASSLDLGVEARETQHF	TGTGCCAGCAGCTTAGACCTAGGGGTCGAGGCCAGAGAGACCCAGCACTTC
.	TRBV11-3	.	TRBJ2-5	CASADSAIETQYF	TGTGCCAGCGCCGACAGTGCTATCGAGACCCAGTACTTC
many	TRBV19	.	TRBJ1-5	CASSMMWEPQHF	TGTGCCAGTAGTATGATGTGGGAGCCCCAGCATTTT
once	TRBV29-1	.	TRBJ1-1	CSVGGRAAGTEAFF	TGCAGCGTTGGAGGGCGGGCAGCGGGCACTGAAGCTTTCTTT
many	TRBV5-1	.	TRBJ2-2	CASSLDGGDTGELFF	TGCGCCAGCAGCTTGGACGGAGGAGACACCGGGGAGCTGTTTTTT
.	TRBV19	TRBD2	TRBJ2-3	CASSTSGSGATQYF	TGTGCCAGTTCGACTAGCGGATCAGGGGCTACGCAGTATTTT
many	TRBV20-1	.	TRBJ2-3	CSARDLGDTQYF	TGCAGTGCTAGAGATCTTGGGGATACGCAGTATTTT
few	TRBV10-3	.	TRBJ2-7	CAISEPRTVQYF	TGTGCCATCAGTGAGCCAAGGACAGTACAGTACTTC
.	TRBV6-2/TRBV6-3	TRBD1	TRBJ1-2	CASSSSMSIETGNYGYTF	TGTGCCAGCAGTTCGTCCATGAGTATCGAGACAGGGAACTATGGCTACACCTTC
.	TRBV20-1	.	TRBJ1-2	CSARKGHGYGYTF	TGCAGTGCTAGAAAGGGACACGGCTATGGCTACACCTTC
.	TRBV10-3	TRBD1	TRBJ2-7	CAINPGQDYEQYF	TGTGCCATCAACCCGGGACAGGACTACGAGCAGTACTTC
.	TRBV7-7	.	TRBJ2-5	CASSLEPSEETQYF	TGTGCCAGCAGCTTAGAACCCAGCGAAGAGACCCAGTACTTC
.	TRBV11-1	TRBD2	TRBJ2-3	CASSIPSGTTSTDTQYF	TGTGCCAGCAGCATACCTAGCGGAACCACTAGCACAGATACGCAGTATTTT
.	TRBV12-3/TRBV12-4	.	TRBJ2-7	CASSFSSGSYEQYF	TGTGCCAGCAGTTTCAGCAGCGGCTCCTACGAGCAGTACTTC
many	TRBV7-9	.	TRBJ1-1	CASSPGMLQSRMGEAFF	TGTGCCAGCAGCCCAGGAATGTTGCAGTCCCGAATGGGTGAAGCTTTCTTT
.	TRBV27	TRBD1	TRBJ1-2	CASSLRQGNYGYTF	TGTGCCAGCAGTTTAAGACAGGGAAACTATGGCTACACCTTC
few	TRBV6-2/TRBV6-3	TRBD1	TRBJ1-2	CASSYTGQANYGYTF	TGTGCCAGCAGTTATACCGGACAGGCAAACTATGGCTACACCTTC
many	TRBV12-3/TRBV12-4	TRBD2	TRBJ2-1	CASSQQAGRAIYNEQFF	TGTGCCAGCAGCCAACAAGCGGGAAGAGCAATCTACAATGAGCAGTTCTTC
few	TRBV2	TRBD2	TRBJ2-3	CARRLAGGTTDTQYF	TGTGCCCGAAGACTAGCGGGGGGGACCACAGATACGCAGTATTTT
few	TRBV25-1	TRBD2	TRBJ2-3	CASSEVSGLAGEEDTQYF	TGTGCCAGCAGTGAAGTCTCCGGACTAGCGGGGGAGGAGGATACGCAGTATTTT
.	TRBV5-1	.	TRBJ2-7	CASSEGSTLQYF	TGCGCCAGCAGTGAAGGCTCTACTTTGCAGTACTTC
many	TRBV13	.	TRBJ2-2	CASSTPRSGELFF	TGTGCCAGCAGCACTCCCAGGTCGGGGGAGCTGTTTTTT
few	TRBV15	.	TRBJ2-7	CATSRANRVDEQYF	TGTGCCACCAGCAGAGCCAACAGGGTCGACGAGCAGTACTTC
many	TRBV25-1	.	TRBJ2-5	CASSDLTGDLRQETQYF	TGTGCCAGCAGTGACCTGACAGGCGACCTCCGACAAGAGACCCAGTACTTC
.	TRBV29-1	.	TRBJ1-2	CSVEDWDTRGGYTF	TGCAGCGTTGAAGATTGGGACACTCGAGGTGGCTACACCTTC
.	TRBV7-9	TRBD1	TRBJ1-2	CASSDRGNYGYTF	TGTGCCAGCTCCGACAGGGGGAACTATGGCTACACCTTC
.	TRBV20-1	.	TRBJ1-1	CSAIQQEENTEAFF	TGCAGTGCTATACAACAGGAAGAGAACACTGAAGCTTTCTTT
.	TRBV10-3	TRBD2	TRBJ2-3	CAIMASGRVGSDTQYF	TGTGCCATCATGGCTAGCGGGAGAGTCGGGTCAGATACGCAGTATTTT
many	TRBV2	TRBD2	TRBJ2-3	CASRPSGGITDTQYF	TGTGCCAGCAGGCCTAGCGGGGGGATCACAGATACGCAGTATTTT
.	TRBV10-3	.	TRBJ1-4	CAISESIRGGGTEKLFF	TGTGCCATCAGTGAGTCGATTCGTGGGGGAGGCACCGAAAAACTGTTTTTT
.	TRBV11-1	TRBD1	TRBJ1-4	CASSSIHRDREAERLFF	TGTGCCAGCAGCTCGATCCACCGGGACAGGGAGGCTGAAAGACTGTTTTTT
many	TRBV6-1	.	TRBJ1-2	CASRQVNYGYTF	TGTGCCAGCAGACAGGTTAACTATGGCTACACCTTC
.	TRBV20-1	.	TRBJ2-6	CSAEANVLTF	TGCAGTGCCGAGGCCAACGTCCTGACTTTC
many	TRBV19	.	TRBJ1-2	CASSATGGGGDYTF	TGTGCCAGTAGTGCAACGGGCGGGGGTGGTGACTACACCTTC
once	TRBV2	TRBD1	TRBJ1-1	CVSSDRGRAEAFF	TGTGTCAGCAGTGACAGGGGAAGGGCTGAAGCTTTTTTT